The 20 T cell receptor beta chains in this list originate from one sample, sequenced in a study of control samples from healthy donors and cancer patients. Assay used: immunoSEQ multiplex PCR; TCRdb lists only in-frame clones, some missing. The data show some 28,000 clones, with approximately 90% seen just once and 1.5% to 2% held by the top ten. Sequenced material: PBMCs. All receptors come from a woman between 40 and 55 years old with lung cancer.

The chain links TRBV4-3 to TRBJ2-1, with D possibly matching TRBD1 (6 bases). From germline, CDR1 is LGHNA and CDR2 YSLEER. The CDR3 spans 17 residues. V was trimmed by 1 base and J by 0 bases, leaving 13 bases between them. The CDR3 reads CASSQGDRILSYNEQFF. DNA of the CDR3: TGCGCCAGCAGCCAAGGCGACAGGATACTCTCCTACAATGAGCAGTTCTTC.

This clone has a handful of counts. The chain couples TRBV5-1 to TRBJ1-1; D not certain. CDR1 and CDR2 from the germline V gene are SGHRS and YFSETQ. The CDR3 has 15 amino acids. The V end was cut by 4 bases, the J end by 1 base, with 14 bases between. The CDR3 spells CASSLIQISNTEAFF. The CDR3 DNA sequence: TGCGCCAGCAGCCTCATACAGATCTCGAACACTGAAGCTTTCTTT. Full variable domain (rest looked up from reference TRBV5-1 and TRBJ1-1): KAGVTQTPRYLIKTRGQQVTLSCSPISGHRSVSWYQQTPGQGLQFLFEYFSETQRNKGNFPGRFSGRQFSNSRSEMNVSTLELGDSALYLCASSLIQISNTEAFFGQGTRLTVV.

The V call is TRBV5-1, the J call TRBJ2-5, with TRBD1 as a possible D gene (8 bases). The CDR3 has 18 amino acids. Trimming cost V 0 bases and J 0 bases, with 18 bases left between them. CDR1 is SGHRS, CDR2 YFSETQ, per germline. The CDR3 DNA follows: TGCGCCAGCAGCTTGGCTCAGGGGGCGCGGGGGTACCAAGAGACCCAGTACTTC. It encodes CASSLAQGARGYQETQYF.

The chain carries TRBV10-1 and TRBJ2-7, with 10 positions matching TRBD1. Germline CDR1 WNHNN, CDR2 SYGVQD (reference sequence). Trimming took 6 bases from V and 8 from J; bases not matched to a gene: 4. The CDR3 is 12 residues long. CDR3 residues: CASRMDRGKQYF. The CDR3 DNA sequence: TGCGCCAGCAGAATGGACAGGGGGAAGCAGTACTTC.

This chain links TRBV2 with TRBJ2-1, with TRBD2 matching 7 bases. In germline, CDR1 is SNHLY, CDR2 FYNNEI. With V trimmed by 9 bases and J by 8 bases, 16 bases remained unmatched. CDR3 length: 15 residues. CDR3 sequence reads: CASLPWEGKRHEQFF. The CDR3 DNA follows: TGTGCCAGTCTTCCTTGGGAGGGAAAGAGGCATGAGCAGTTCTTC.

The chain couples TRBV27 to TRBJ2-3; D ambiguous. The V end lost 3 bases, the J end lost 0 bases, and 1 base lay between the germline ends. Per germline, CDR1 MNHEY and CDR2 SMNVEV (reference sequence). This CDR3 region has 12 residues. The CDR3 sequence: CASSFSTDTQYF. DNA of the CDR3: TGTGCCAGCAGTTTTAGCACAGATACGCAGTATTTT.

This rearrangement joins TRBV7-3 to TRBJ1-2; D remains ambiguous. This CDR3 region has 13 residues. Per germline, CDR1 SGHTA and CDR2 FQGTGA. The V gene lost 0 bases and the J gene lost 6 bases, with 8 bases spanning the gap. The CDR3 region has the DNA TGTGCCAGCAGCTTAACCACGGGAGATGGCTACACCTTC. It specifies CASSLTTGDGYTF.

The chain joins TRBV28 to TRBJ2-1; D possibly corresponds to TRBD2 (5 bases). CDR1 is MDHEN and CDR2 is SYDVKM in the germline V gene. CDR3 length: 11 residues. The CDR3 here is CVASSYNEQFF. The CDR3 region has the DNA TGTGTAGCGAGCTCCTACAATGAGCAGTTCTTC.

This chain joins TRBV30 and TRBJ2-7, with D tentatively TRBD1 (6 bases). CDR3 length: 12 residues. The germline V and J ends were trimmed by 4 bases and 8 bases, with 15 bases remaining between them. Germline CDR1 GTSNPN, CDR2 SVGIG (reference sequence). The CDR3 nucleotides are TGTGCCTGGAAAAAGGACCAGGGGAAGCAGTACTTC. This encodes CAWKKDQGKQYF.

The gene calls are TRBV4-2 and TRBJ2-2; 12 bases fit TRBD2. Germline CDR1 and CDR2: LGHNA and YNFKEQ. The CDR3 spans 16 residues. J was trimmed by 5 bases and V by 2 bases; bases with no gene match: 3. The CDR3 sequence is CASSQLAGGPTGELFF. In DNA, the CDR3 is TGTGCCAGCAGCCAACTAGCGGGGGGGCCGACCGGGGAGCTGTTTTTT.

V usage is TRBV21-1 and J usage is TRBJ1-2. TRBV21-1 is a pseudogene. CDR3 length: 13 residues. The CDR3 DNA sequence: TGTGCCAGCAGCAACCGGGTTAACTATGGCTACACCTTC. It is translated as CASSNRVNYGYTF.

This clone was seen a few times. The chain couples TRBV6-7 to TRBJ1-2; D call uncertain. TRBV6-7 is marked as an open reading frame, function uncertain. V was cut by 2 bases and J by 2 bases, with 9 bases left in between. CDR3 length: 14 residues. The chain's CDR3 is CASSYQEQNYGYTF. CDR3 sequence (DNA): TGTGCCAGCAGTTACCAGGAACAGAACTATGGCTACACCTTC.

The chain joins TRBV6-6 to TRBJ2-1; 9 positions agree with TRBD1. The CDR3 covers 13 residues. V dropped 9 bases and J dropped 5; count of bases not matched to a gene: 5. CDR1 is MNHNY and CDR2 is SVGAGI in the germline V gene (reference sequence). CDR3 in amino acids: CASRTGDHNEQFF. The CDR3 DNA is TGTGCCAGTCGGACAGGGGACCACAATGAGCAGTTCTTC.

The gene calls are TRBV9 and TRBJ2-3; D gene ambiguous. This CDR3 has 15 amino acids. The V gene lost 2 bases and the J gene lost 0 bases, with 10 bases spanning the gap. From germline, CDR1 is SGDLS and CDR2 YYNGEE. This CDR3 is CASSVPLGSTDTQYF. As DNA, the CDR3 is TGTGCCAGCAGCGTGCCCTTGGGGAGCACAGATACGCAGTATTTT.

This rearrangement joins TRBV15 to TRBJ1-1, with TRBD1 matching 7 bases. The CDR3 runs to 15 residues. Germline V gives CDR1 LNHNV, CDR2 YYDKDF (reference sequence). V shed 0 bases and J 5 bases; nucleotides not matched to a gene: 6. CDR3 loop: CATSRDKGALTEAFF. In DNA form, the CDR3 reads TGTGCCACCAGCAGAGATAAGGGGGCGTTGACTGAAGCTTTCTTT.

This rearrangement joins TRBV12-3 or TRBV12-4 to TRBJ2-7; the D is unclear. This CDR3 comprises 12 residues. The germline V and J ends were trimmed by 2 bases and 3 bases, with 5 bases remaining between them. CDR3 in amino acids: CASSLRFYEQYF. CDR3 DNA sequence: TGTGCCAGCAGTTTACGGTTCTACGAGCAGTACTTC.

This rearrangement joins TRBV5-4 to TRBJ1-1, with D perhaps TRBD1 (5 bases). With 4 bases removed from V and 0 bases from J, the gap between germline ends came to 10 bases. Germline V gene lookup returns CDR1 SGHNT and CDR2 YYREEE (reference sequence). The CDR3 runs 14 residues. As DNA, the CDR3 is TGTGCCAGCAGCCCGAGGGGTATGAACACTGAAGCTTTCTTT. Protein: CASSPRGMNTEAFF. Looking up the rest from reference TRBV5-4 and TRBJ1-1 gives the full variable domain: ETGVTQSPTHLIKTRGQQVTLRCSSQSGHNTVSWYQQALGQGPQFIFQYYREEENGRGNFPPRFSGLQFPNYSSELNVNALELDDSALYLCASSPRGMNTEAFFGQGTRLTVV.

The sample holds one count of this clone. The chain links TRBV6-5 to TRBJ2-3; no firm D call. This CDR3 has 14 amino acids. V was cut by 7 bases and J by 1 base, with 12 bases left in between. The germline V gene has CDR1 MNHEY and CDR2 SVGAGI. CDR3 sequence: CASIGDQGTDTQYF. CDR3 nucleotide sequence: TGTGCCAGCATAGGAGACCAAGGCACAGATACGCAGTATTTT.

The chain combines TRBV30 with TRBJ2-3, with 9 bases aligning to TRBD1. The CDR3 contains 17 residues. Germline loops: CDR1 GTSNPN, CDR2 SVGIG (reference sequence). Trimming cost V 3 bases and J 2 bases; bases outside gene matches: 12. The CDR3 nucleotides are TGTGCCTGGAGGAGCTTCGCCTGGGACAGGGTCACAGATACGCAGTATTTT. Translating it yields CAWRSFAWDRVTDTQYF.

The V gene is TRBV19, the J gene TRBJ2-2; 8 positions agree with TRBD2. The CDR3 length is 15 residues. The J segment lost 6 bases and the V segment lost 7 bases, leaving 10 bases of the junction unmatched. Per germline, CDR1 LNHDA and CDR2 SQIVND (reference sequence). CDR3 region: CASTTQRGSSGELFF. The CDR3 DNA sequence: TGTGCCAGTACTACCCAGCGGGGGTCTTCCGGGGAGCTGTTTTTT.